The 8 T cell receptor beta chains in this list originate from one sample, sequenced in a study of patients and donors after allogeneic stem cell transplantation. One entry per CDR3 protein, called by TCRdb with MiXCR from the RT-PCR reads. The sample carries 45,000 to 65,000 distinct CDR3 sequences, about 14% recorded once. The sequenced sample consisted of blood, either unsorted or a sorted T cell fraction (not recorded which). Every receptor here comes from a human donor who was either an allogeneic HSCT recipient or a stem cell or donor lymphocyte infusion donor (not recorded which). It is not recorded whose cells these are; they may come from a transplant donor.

J is TRBJ2-1 and V is TRBV27; the match to TRBD2 covers 8 bases. Trimming took 5 bases from V and 5 from J; bases not matched to a gene: 5. This CDR3 region has 14 residues. Germline values: CDR1 MNHEY, CDR2 SMNVEV (reference sequence). The CDR3 nucleotides are TGTGCCAGCAGTGACCCGGGACTAGACAATGAGCAGTTCTTC. Translation: CASSDPGLDNEQFF.

The rearrangement joins TRBV24-1 to TRBJ2-7; 10 positions match TRBD1. CDR1 is KGHDR and CDR2 is SFDVKD in the germline V gene. This CDR3 has 15 residues. Trimming at V came to 3 bases and at J to 1 base, leaving 2 bases not matched to a gene. The DNA of the CDR3 is TGTGCCACCAGTGATCCGGGACAGGGGTCCTACGAGCAGTACTTC. It encodes CATSDPGQGSYEQYF.

This clonotype was seen at least ten times. The chain couples TRBV20-1 to TRBJ1-1, with D uncertain. The V and J ends lost 1 base and 1 base respectively, with 16 bases between them. Germline V lookup: CDR1 DFQATT, CDR2 SNEGSKA (reference sequence). The CDR3 has 16 amino acids. The CDR3 DNA follows: TGCAGTGCTAGAGCCCCGGGAGGCGGAAAGAACACTGAAGCTTTCTTT. Its translation is CSARAPGGGKNTEAFF.

This clonotype occurred many times. V usage is TRBV27 and J usage is TRBJ1-4; 8 bases map to TRBD1. CDR1 is MNHEY, CDR2 SMNVEV, per germline (reference sequence). With 5 bases clipped from V and 8 bases from J, the junction kept 4 bases outside the gene matches. CDR3 size: 13 residues. CDR3 region: CASSDRGQEKLFF. For the CDR3, the DNA is TGTGCCAGCAGTGACAGGGGTCAGGAAAAACTGTTTTTT.

The table lists this clonotype with many counts. This sequence joins TRBV7-9 and TRBJ2-7; no clear D. The CDR3 has 13 residues. CDR1 is SEHNR and CDR2 is FQNEAQ in the germline V gene (reference sequence). V gave up 0 bases and J gave up 4 bases, with 7 bases separating them. This chain's CDR3 is CASSLALSYEQYF. The CDR3 nucleotides read TGTGCCAGCAGCTTAGCGCTATCGTACGAGCAGTACTTC.

There are many counts of this clonotype. The rearrangement uses TRBV12-3 or TRBV12-4 and TRBJ1-3; 8 nucleotides match TRBD1. The CDR3 runs to 16 residues. V was clipped by 4 bases and J by 0 bases; unmatched bases: 5. CDR3 region: CASSSRDRPSGNTIYF. CDR3 nucleotides: TGTGCCAGCAGTTCCAGGGACAGGCCCTCTGGAAACACCATATATTTT.

This clonotype was seen ten or more times. The genes are TRBV20-1 and TRBJ1-2, with D possibly TRBD1 on 6 matching bases. The CDR3 covers 14 residues. V shed 6 bases and J shed 4 bases, with 18 bases lying between them. CDR1 and CDR2 (germline): DFQATT, SNEGSKA (reference sequence). For the CDR3, the DNA is TGCAGTGCCAGCGGGACATGGGTGCGCTATGGCTACACCTTC. Translated: CSASGTWVRYGYTF.

In its sample, this clonotype was seen a few times. This sequence joins TRBV20-1 and TRBJ1-5; 7 nucleotides line up with TRBD1. Germline CDR1 DFQATT, CDR2 SNEGSKA (reference sequence). The CDR3 consists of 14 residues. The V gene end was trimmed by 0 bases and the J gene end by 10 bases; junction bases not matched to a gene: 9. The CDR3 loop reads CSAREVGTAIPQHF. As DNA, the CDR3 is TGCAGTGCTAGAGAAGTTGGGACAGCTATTCCCCAGCATTTT.